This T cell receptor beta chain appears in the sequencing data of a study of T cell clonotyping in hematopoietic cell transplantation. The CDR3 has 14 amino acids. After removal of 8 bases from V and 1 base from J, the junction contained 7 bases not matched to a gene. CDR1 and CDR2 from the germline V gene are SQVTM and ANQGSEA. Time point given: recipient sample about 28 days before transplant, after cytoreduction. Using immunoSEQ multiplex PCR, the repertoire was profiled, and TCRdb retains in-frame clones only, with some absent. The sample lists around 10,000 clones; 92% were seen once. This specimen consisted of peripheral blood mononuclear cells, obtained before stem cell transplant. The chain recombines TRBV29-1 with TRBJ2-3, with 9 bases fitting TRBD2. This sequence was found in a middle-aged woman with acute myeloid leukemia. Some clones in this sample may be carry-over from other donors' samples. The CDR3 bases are TGCAGCATCGCGGGAGGGCGTGGCACAGATACGCAGTATTTT. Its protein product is CSIAGGRGTDTQYF.